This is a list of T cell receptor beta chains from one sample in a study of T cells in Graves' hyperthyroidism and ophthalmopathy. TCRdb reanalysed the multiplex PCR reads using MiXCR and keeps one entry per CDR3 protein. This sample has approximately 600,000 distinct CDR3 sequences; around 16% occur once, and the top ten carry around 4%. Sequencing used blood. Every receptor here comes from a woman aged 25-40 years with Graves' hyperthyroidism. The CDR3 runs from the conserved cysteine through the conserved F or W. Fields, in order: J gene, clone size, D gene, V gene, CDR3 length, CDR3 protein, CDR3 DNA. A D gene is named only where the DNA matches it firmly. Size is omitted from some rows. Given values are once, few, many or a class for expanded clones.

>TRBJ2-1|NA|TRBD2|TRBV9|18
CASSVVVSGRGSYNEQFF
TGTGCCAGCAGCGTAGTGGTTAGCGGGAGAGGCTCCTACAATGAGCAGTTCTTC
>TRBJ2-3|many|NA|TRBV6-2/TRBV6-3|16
CASSYVRLATTDTQYF
TGTGCCAGCAGTTACGTTCGGCTAGCGACCACAGATACGCAGTATTTT
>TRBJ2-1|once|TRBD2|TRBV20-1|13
CSAIAGAYNEQFF
TGCAGTGCTATAGCGGGAGCATACAATGAGCAGTTCTTC
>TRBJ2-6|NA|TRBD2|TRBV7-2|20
CASSLLPRTSAPQGANVLTF
TGTGCCAGCAGCTTATTACCCCGGACTAGCGCCCCCCAAGGGGCCAACGTCCTGACTTTC
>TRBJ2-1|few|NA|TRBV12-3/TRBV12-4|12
CASRYLVGEQFF
TGTGCCAGCAGATACCTCGTGGGAGAGCAGTTCTTC
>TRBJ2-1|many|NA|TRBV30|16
CAWSGLLGHRYNEQFF
TGTGCCTGGAGTGGTTTGCTTGGACACCGTTACAATGAGCAGTTCTTC
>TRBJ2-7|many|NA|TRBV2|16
CASSEGKGRFSYEQYF
TGTGCCAGCAGTGAAGGAAAGGGTCGCTTTTCCTACGAGCAGTACTTC
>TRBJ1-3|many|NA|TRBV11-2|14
CASSLSNSGNTIYF
TGTGCCAGCAGCCTTTCCAACTCTGGAAACACCATATATTTT
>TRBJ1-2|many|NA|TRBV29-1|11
CSVLTGYGYTF
TGCAGCGTTCTAACCGGTTATGGCTACACCTTC
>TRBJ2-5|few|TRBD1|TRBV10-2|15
CASSESRTGVETQYF
TGCGCCAGCAGTGAGTCAAGGACAGGGGTAGAGACCCAGTACTTC
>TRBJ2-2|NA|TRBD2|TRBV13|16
CASSHGSGRFTGELFF
TGTGCCAGCAGCCACGGGAGCGGGAGATTTACCGGGGAGCTGTTTTTT
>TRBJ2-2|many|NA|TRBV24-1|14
CATSERRNTGELFF
TGTGCCACCAGTGAACGCAGGAACACCGGGGAGCTGTTTTTT
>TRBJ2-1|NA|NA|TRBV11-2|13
CASSWGLNNEQFF
TGTGCCAGCAGCTGGGGCTTAAACAATGAGCAGTTCTTC
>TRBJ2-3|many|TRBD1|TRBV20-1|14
CSARQGAYTDTQYF
TGCAGTGCTCGACAGGGGGCATACACAGATACGCAGTATTTT
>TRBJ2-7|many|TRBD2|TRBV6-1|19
CASSEGLGPGTSGPYEQYF
TGTGCCAGCAGTGAGGGATTGGGTCCCGGGACTAGCGGCCCCTACGAGCAGTACTTC
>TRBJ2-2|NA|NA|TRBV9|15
CASSVGDVDTGELFF
TGTGCCAGCAGCGTAGGGGACGTCGACACCGGGGAGCTGTTTTTT